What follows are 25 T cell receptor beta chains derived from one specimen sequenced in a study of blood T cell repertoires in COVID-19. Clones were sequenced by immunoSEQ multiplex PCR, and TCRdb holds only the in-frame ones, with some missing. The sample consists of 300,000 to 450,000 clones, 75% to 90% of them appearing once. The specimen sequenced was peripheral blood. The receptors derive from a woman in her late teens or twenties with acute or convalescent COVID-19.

This CDR3 is CASSPLAGGPNEQFF. DNA for the CDR3: TGTGCCAGCAGTCCACTAGCGGGAGGGCCTAATGAGCAGTTCTTC. This rearrangement joins TRBV6-5 to TRBJ2-1; 13 bases are a match to TRBD2. The junction had 5 bases not matched to a gene; V was cut back by 5 bases and J by 7 bases. In germline, CDR1 is MNHEY, CDR2 SVGAGI. The CDR3 sequence is 15 residues long.

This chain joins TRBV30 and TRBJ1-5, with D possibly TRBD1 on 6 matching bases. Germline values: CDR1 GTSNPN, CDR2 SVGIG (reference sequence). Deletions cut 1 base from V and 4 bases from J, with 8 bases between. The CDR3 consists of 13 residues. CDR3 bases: TGTGCCTGGAGTGGACAGGTGAATCAGCCCCAGCATTTT. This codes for CAWSGQVNQPQHF.

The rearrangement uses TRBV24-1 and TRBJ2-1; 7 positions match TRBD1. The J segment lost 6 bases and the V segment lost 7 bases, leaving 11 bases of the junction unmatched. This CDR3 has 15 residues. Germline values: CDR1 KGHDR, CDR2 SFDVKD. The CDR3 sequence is CATSPFGGQINEQFF. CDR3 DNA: TGTGCCACCAGCCCATTTGGGGGACAGATCAATGAGCAGTTCTTC.

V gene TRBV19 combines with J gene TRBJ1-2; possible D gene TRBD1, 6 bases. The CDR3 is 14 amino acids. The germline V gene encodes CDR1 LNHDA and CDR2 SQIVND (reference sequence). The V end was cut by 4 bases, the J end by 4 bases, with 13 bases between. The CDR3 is CASSTPGQVYGYTF. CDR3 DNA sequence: TGTGCCAGTAGTACCCCGGGACAAGTCTATGGCTACACCTTC. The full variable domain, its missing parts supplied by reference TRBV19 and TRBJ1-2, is DGGITQSPKYLFRKEGQNVTLSCEQNLNHDAMYWYRQDPGQGLRLIYYSQIVNDFQKGDIAEGYSVSREKKESFPLTVTSAQKNPTAFYLCASSTPGQVYGYTFGSGTRLTVV.

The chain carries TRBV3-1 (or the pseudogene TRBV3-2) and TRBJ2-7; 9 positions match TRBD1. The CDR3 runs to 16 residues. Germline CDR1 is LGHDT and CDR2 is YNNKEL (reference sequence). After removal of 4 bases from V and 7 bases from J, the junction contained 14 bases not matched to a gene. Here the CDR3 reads CASSRGTGTGIWEQYF. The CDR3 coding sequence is TGTGCCAGCAGCCGGGGGACCGGGACAGGGATCTGGGAGCAGTACTTC.

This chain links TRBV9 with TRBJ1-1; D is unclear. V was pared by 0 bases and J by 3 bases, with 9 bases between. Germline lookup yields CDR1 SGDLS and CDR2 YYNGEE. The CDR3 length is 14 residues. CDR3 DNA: TGTGCCAGCAGCGTAGTTTCGTCCGACACTGAAGCTTTCTTT. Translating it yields CASSVVSSDTEAFF.

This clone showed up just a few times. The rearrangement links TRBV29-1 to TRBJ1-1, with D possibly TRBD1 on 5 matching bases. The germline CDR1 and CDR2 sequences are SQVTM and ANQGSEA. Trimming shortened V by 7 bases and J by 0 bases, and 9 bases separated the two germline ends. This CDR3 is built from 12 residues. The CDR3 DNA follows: TGCAGCGGAAAGGGGTTGAACACTGAAGCTTTCTTT. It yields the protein CSGKGLNTEAFF.

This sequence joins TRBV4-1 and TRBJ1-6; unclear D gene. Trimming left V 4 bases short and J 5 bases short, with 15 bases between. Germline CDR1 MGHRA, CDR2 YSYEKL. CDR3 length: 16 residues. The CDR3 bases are TGCGCCAGCAGCCCTAAGGTATATCAGGATAATTCACCCCTCCACTTT. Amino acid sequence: CASSPKVYQDNSPLHF.

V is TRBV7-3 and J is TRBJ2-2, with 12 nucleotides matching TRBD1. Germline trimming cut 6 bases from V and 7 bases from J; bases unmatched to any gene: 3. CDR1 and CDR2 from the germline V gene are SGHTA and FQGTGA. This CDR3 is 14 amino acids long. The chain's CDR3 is CASRGQGAVGELFF. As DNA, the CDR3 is TGTGCCAGCAGGGGACAGGGGGCGGTCGGGGAGCTGTTTTTT.

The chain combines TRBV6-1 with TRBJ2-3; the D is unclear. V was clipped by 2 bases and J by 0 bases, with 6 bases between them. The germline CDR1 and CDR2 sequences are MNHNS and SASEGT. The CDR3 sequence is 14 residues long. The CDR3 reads CASSENGSTDTQYF. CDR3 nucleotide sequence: TGTGCCAGCAGTGAAAACGGGAGCACAGATACGCAGTATTTT.

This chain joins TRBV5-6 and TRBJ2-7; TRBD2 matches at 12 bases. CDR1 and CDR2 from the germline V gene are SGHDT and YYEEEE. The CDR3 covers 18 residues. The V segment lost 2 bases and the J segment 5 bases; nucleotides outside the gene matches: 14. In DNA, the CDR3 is TGTGCCAGCAGCTTCCGGCTAGCGGGAGGGCCTCGAGAGGACGAGCAGTACTTC. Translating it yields CASSFRLAGGPREDEQYF.

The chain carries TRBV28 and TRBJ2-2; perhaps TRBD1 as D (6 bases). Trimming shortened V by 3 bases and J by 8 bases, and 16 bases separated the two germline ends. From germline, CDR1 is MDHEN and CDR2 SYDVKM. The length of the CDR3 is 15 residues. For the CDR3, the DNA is TGTGCCAGCAGTTTCGGCAGGGGCTCTTGGGGGGAGCTGTTTTTT. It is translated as CASSFGRGSWGELFF.

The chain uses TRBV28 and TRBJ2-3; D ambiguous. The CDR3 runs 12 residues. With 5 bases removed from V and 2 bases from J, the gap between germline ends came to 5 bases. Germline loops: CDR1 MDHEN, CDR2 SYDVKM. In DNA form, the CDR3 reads TGTGCCAGCAGTCCCTACACAGATACGCAGTATTTT. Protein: CASSPYTDTQYF.

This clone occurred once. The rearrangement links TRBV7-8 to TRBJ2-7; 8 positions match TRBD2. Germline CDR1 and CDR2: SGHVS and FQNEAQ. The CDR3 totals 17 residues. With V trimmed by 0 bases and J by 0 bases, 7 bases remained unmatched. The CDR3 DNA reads TGTGCCAGCAGCTTAGCGCTACTAGCGGAGGTCTCCTACGAGCAGTACTTC. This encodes CASSLALLAEVSYEQYF.

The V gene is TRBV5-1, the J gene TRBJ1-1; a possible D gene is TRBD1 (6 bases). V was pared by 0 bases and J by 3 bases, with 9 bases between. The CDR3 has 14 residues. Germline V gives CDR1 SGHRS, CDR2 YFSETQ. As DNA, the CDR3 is TGCGCCAGCAGCTTGGACAGGGCCTACACTGAAGCTTTCTTT. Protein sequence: CASSLDRAYTEAFF.

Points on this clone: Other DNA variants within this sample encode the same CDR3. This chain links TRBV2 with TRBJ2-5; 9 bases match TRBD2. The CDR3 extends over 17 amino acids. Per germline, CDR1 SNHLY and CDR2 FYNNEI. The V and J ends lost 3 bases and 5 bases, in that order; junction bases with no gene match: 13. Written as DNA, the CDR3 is TGTGCCAGCAGTGATTGGGTAGCGGGGGCCCTCCGGGAGACCCAGTACTTC. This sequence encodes CASSDWVAGALRETQYF. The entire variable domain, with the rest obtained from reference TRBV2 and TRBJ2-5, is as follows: EPEVTQTPSHQVTQMGQEVILRCVPISNHLYFYWYRQILGQKVEFLVSFYNNEISEKSEIFDDQFSVERPDGSNFTLKIRSTKLEDSAMYFCASSDWVAGALRETQYFGPGTRLLVL.

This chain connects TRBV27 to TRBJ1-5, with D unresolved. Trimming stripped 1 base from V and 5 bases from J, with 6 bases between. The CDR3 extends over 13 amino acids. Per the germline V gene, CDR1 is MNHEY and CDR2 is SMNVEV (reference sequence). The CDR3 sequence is CASSLYSDQPQHF. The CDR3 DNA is TGTGCCAGCAGTTTATATTCTGATCAGCCCCAGCATTTT.

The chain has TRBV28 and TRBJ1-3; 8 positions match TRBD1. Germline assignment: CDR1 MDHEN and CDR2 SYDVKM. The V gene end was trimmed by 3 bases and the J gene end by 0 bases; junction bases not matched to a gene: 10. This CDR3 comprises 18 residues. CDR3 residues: CASSFRPGQGFSGNTIYF. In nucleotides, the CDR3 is TGTGCCAGCAGTTTCCGGCCCGGACAGGGTTTCTCTGGAAACACCATATATTTT. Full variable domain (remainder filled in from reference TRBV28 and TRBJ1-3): DVKVTQSSRYLVKRTGEKVFLECVQDMDHENMFWYRQDPGLGLRLIYFSYDVKMKEKGDIPEGYSVSREKKERFSLILESASTNQTSMYLCASSFRPGQGFSGNTIYFGEGSWLTVV.

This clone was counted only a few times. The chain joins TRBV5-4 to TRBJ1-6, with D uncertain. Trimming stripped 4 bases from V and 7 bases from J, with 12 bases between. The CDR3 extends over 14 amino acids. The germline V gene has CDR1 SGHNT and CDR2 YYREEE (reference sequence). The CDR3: CASSLRTGNSPLHF. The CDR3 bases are TGTGCCAGCAGCCTACGGACGGGGAATTCACCCCTCCACTTT. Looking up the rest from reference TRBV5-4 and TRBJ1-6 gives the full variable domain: ETGVTQSPTHLIKTRGQQVTLRCSSQSGHNTVSWYQQALGQGPQFIFQYYREEENGRGNFPPRFSGLQFPNYSSELNVNALELDDSALYLCASSLRTGNSPLHFGNGTRLTVT.

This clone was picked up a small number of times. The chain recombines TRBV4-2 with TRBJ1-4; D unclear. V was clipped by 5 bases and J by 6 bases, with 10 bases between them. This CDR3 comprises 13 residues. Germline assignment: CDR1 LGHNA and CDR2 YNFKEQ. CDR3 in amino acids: CASSSKTYEKLFF. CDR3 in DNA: TGTGCCAGCAGCTCAAAGACTTATGAAAAACTGTTTTTT.

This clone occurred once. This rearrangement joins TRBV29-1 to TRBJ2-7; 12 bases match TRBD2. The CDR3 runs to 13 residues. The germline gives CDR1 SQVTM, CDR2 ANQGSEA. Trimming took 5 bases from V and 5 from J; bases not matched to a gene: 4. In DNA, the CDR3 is TGCAGCGTTCCGGGACTAGCGGGCCACGAGCAGTACTTC. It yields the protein CSVPGLAGHEQYF.

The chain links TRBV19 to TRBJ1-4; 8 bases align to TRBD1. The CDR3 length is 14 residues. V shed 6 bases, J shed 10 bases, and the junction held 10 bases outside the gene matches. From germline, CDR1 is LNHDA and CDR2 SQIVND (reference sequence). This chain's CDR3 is CASSRGLSPGKLFF. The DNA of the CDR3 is TGTGCCAGTAGCAGGGGGCTATCTCCTGGAAAACTGTTTTTT.

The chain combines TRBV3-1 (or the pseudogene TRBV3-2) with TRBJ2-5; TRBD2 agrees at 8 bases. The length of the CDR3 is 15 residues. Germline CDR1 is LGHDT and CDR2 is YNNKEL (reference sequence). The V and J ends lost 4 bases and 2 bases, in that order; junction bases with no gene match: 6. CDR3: CASSPGVAGQETQYF. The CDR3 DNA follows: TGTGCCAGCAGCCCCGGGGTAGCGGGGCAAGAGACCCAGTACTTC.

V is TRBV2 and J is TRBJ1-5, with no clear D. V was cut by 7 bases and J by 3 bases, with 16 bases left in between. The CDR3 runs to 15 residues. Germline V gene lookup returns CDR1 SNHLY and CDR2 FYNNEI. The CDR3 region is CASTSGQADNQPQHF. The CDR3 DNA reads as TGTGCCAGCACATCTGGGCAAGCGGACAATCAGCCCCAGCATTTT.

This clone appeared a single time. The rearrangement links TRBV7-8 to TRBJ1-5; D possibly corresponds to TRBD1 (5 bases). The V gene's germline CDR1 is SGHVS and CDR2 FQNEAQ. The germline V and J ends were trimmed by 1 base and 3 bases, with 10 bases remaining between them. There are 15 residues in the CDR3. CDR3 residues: CASSLGDFINQPQHF. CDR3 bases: TGTGCCAGCAGCTTAGGGGACTTTATCAATCAGCCCCAGCATTTT.